This T cell receptor beta chain was identified during a study of CD8+CD57+ T cells in acquired aplastic anemia. Study overall: CD4+ and CD8+ cells, once sorted, gave DNA averaging approximately 3.3 ug. Overall study findings and caveats: Found in both controls and patients were fewer than 35 CD8+ CDR3 sequences.

Template material for TCR beta VDJ and CDR3 profiling consisted of genomic DNA. One entry per CDR3 protein results from TCRdb running MiXCR on the reads. Among approximately 170,000 distinct CDR3 sequences, around half were seen once, and the ten largest hold 2.5% to 3.5%. Of note for this clonotype: The target antigen is unknown.

In patients chosen for sequencing, flow cytometry had shown CD8+CD57+ cell expansion. Acquired aplastic anemia of severe grade affected all patients. Trimming at V came to 7 bases and at J to 5 bases, leaving 19 bases not matched to a gene. Germline CDR1 is SGHAT and CDR2 is FQDESV (reference sequence). This CDR3 comprises 18 residues. This rearrangement joins TRBV11-1 to TRBJ2-3, with TRBD1 matching over 9 bases. This clonotype originated in a human donor with aplastic anemia. The sample was sorted CD4+, CD8+, or CD8+CD57+ T cells (not recorded which) from PBMCs. The CDR3 here is CASIVKAPGQGDKDTQYF. The DNA for the CDR3 is TGTGCCAGCATCGTCAAAGCTCCGGGACAGGGAGATAAAGATACGCAGTATTTT.